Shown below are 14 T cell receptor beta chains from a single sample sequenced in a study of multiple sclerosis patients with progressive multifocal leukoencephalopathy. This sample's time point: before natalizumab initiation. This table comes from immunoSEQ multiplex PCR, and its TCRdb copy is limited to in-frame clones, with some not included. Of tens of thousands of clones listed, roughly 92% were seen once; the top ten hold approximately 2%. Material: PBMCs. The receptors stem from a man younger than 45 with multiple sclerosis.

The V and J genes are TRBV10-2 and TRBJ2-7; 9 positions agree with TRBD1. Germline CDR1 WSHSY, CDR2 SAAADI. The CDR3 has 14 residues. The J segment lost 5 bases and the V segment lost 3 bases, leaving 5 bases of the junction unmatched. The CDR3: CASSDPRTGDEQYF. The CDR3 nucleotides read TGCGCCAGCAGTGACCCCCGGACAGGGGACGAGCAGTACTTC.

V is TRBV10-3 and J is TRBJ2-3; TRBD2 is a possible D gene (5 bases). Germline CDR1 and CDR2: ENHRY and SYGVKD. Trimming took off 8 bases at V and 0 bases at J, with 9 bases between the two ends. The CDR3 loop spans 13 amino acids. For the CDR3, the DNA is TGTGCCATCGTAGAGGGAAGCACAGATACGCAGTATTTT. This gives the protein CAIVEGSTDTQYF.

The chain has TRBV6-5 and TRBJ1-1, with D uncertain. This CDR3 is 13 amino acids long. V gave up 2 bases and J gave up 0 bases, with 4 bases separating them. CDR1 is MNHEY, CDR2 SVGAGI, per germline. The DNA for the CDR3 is TGTGCCAGCAGTTACACCATGAACACTGAAGCTTTCTTT. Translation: CASSYTMNTEAFF.

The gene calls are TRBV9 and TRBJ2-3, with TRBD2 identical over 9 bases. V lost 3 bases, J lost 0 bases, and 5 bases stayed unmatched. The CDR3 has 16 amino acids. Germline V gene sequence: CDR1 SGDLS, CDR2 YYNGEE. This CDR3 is CASSGRREGSTDTQYF. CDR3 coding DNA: TGTGCCAGCAGCGGTAGGCGGGAGGGCAGCACAGATACGCAGTATTTT.

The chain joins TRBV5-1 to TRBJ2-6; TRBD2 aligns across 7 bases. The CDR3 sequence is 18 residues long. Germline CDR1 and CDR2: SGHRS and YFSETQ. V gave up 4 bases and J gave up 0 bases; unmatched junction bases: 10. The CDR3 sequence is CASSPGLPRGSGANVLTF. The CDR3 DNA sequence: TGCGCCAGCAGCCCGGGACTACCTAGGGGCTCTGGGGCCAACGTCCTGACTTTC. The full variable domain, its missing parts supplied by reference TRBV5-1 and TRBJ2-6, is KAGVTQTPRYLIKTRGQQVTLSCSPISGHRSVSWYQQTPGQGLQFLFEYFSETQRNKGNFPGRFSGRQFSNSRSEMNVSTLELGDSALYLCASSPGLPRGSGANVLTFGAGSRLTVL.

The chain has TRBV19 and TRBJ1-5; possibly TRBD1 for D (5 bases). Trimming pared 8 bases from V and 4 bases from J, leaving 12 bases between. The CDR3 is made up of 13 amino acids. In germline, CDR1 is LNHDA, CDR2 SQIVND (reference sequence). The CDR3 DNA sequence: TGTGCCAGTCTACGGGGGAGAAATCAGCCCCAGCATTTT. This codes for CASLRGRNQPQHF. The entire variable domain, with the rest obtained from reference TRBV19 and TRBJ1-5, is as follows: DGGITQSPKYLFRKEGQNVTLSCEQNLNHDAMYWYRQDPGQGLRLIYYSQIVNDFQKGDIAEGYSVSREKKESFPLTVTSAQKNPTAFYLCASLRGRNQPQHFGDGTRLSIL.

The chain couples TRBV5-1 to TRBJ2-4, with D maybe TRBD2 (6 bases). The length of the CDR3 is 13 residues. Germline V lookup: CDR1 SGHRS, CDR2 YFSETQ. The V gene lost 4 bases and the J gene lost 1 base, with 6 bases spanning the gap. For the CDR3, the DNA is TGCGCCAGCAGCGGGGGGGCCAAAAACATTCAGTACTTC. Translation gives CASSGGAKNIQYF.

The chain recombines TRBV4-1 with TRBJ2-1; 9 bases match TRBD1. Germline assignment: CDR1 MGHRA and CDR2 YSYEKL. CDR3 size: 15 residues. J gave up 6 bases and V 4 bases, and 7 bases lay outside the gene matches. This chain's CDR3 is CASSPRQGVFNEQFF. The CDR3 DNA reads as TGCGCCAGCAGCCCTCGACAGGGGGTCTTCAATGAGCAGTTCTTC.

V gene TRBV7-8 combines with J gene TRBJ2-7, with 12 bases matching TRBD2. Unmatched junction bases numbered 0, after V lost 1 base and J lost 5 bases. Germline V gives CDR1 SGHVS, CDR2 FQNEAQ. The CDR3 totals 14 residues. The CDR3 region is CASSLGTSGNEQYV. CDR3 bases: TGTGCCAGCAGCTTAGGGACTAGCGGGAACGAGCAGTACGTC.

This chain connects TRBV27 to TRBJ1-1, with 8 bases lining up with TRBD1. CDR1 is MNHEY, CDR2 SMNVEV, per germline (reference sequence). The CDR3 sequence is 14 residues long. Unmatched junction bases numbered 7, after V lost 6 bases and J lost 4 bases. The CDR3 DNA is TGTGCCAGCAGACAGACAGGGGCGGGCACTGAAGCTTTCTTT. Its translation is CASRQTGAGTEAFF.

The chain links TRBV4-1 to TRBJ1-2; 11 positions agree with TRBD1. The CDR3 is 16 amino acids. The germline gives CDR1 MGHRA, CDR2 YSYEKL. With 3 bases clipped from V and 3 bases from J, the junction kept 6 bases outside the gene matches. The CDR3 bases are TGCGCCAGCAGCCACCCGGGACAGGGGGTTCACTATGGCTACACCTTC. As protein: CASSHPGQGVHYGYTF.

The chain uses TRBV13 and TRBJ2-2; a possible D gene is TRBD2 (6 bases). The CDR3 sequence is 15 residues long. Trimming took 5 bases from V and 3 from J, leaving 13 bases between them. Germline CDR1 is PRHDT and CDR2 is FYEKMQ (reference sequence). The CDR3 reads CASSEGAGYTGELFF. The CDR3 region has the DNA TGTGCCAGCAGCGAAGGGGCGGGATACACCGGGGAGCTGTTTTTT.

The CDR3 DNA reads TGCGCCAGCAGCCAAGATCTTAGGACTAGCGTGCAGTTCTTC. Translation gives CASSQDLRTSVQFF. The chain joins TRBV4-3 to TRBJ2-1; 9 bases line up with TRBD2. CDR3 length: 14 residues. Germline CDR1 LGHNA, CDR2 YSLEER. The V segment lost 0 bases and the J segment 12 bases; nucleotides outside the gene matches: 6.

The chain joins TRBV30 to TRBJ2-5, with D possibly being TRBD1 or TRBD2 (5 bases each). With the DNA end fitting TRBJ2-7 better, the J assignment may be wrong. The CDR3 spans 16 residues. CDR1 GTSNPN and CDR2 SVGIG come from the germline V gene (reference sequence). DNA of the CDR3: TGTGCCTGGGACTCGGGGCCGGACGCTACCACCTACGAGCAGTACTTC. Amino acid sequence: CAWDSGPDATTYEQYF.